The rows below give T cell receptor beta chains drawn from one sample of a study of identical twins. TCRdb used MiXCR to reprocess the 5' RACE reads, holding one entry per CDR3 protein. The sample records 450,000 to 500,000 distinct CDR3 sequences, 14% being singletons. The same sample was also studied in work on yellow fever vaccine responses in identical twins.

Sequencing was done on a sample of CD4+ T cells sorted from blood. The receptors shown here come from a woman aged 18 to 35 in good health. Each CDR3 is given with its conserved first and last residue. D genes are given only for firm matches. Clone size appears in some rows only: once, few, many, or a class for an expanded clone.

.	.	TRBV5-4	TRBJ2-7	CASSVPPYEQYF	TGTGCCAGCAGCGTCCCACCCTACGAGCAGTACTTC
many	TRBD2	TRBV29-1	TRBJ2-3	CSGLAGGRADTQYF	TGCAGCGGACTAGCGGGGGGCCGGGCGGATACGCAGTATTTT
.	.	TRBV6-2/TRBV6-3	TRBJ2-1	CASSAGKGMVNEQFF	TGTGCCAGCAGTGCCGGTAAGGGGATGGTCAATGAGCAGTTCTTC
.	TRBD2	TRBV11-3	TRBJ2-1	CASSSRGASGYNEQFF	TGTGCCAGCAGCTCCCGTGGGGCTAGCGGGTACAATGAGCAGTTCTTC
few	.	TRBV6-1	TRBJ2-1	CASWAPGVAYNEQFF	TGTGCCAGCTGGGCGCCGGGAGTTGCCTACAATGAGCAGTTCTTC
many	TRBD2	TRBV7-2	TRBJ2-1	CASSLRRGVHYNEQFF	TGTGCCAGCAGCTTAAGGCGGGGGGTCCACTACAATGAGCAGTTCTTC
few	.	TRBV12-3/TRBV12-4	TRBJ2-1	CASRRVNEQFF	TGTGCCAGCAGGCGGGTTAATGAGCAGTTCTTC
few	.	TRBV3-1	TRBJ2-2	CASSPRLPSGAGELFF	TGTGCCAGCAGCCCGCGACTACCGTCAGGCGCCGGGGAGCTGTTTTTT
many	TRBD1	TRBV4-2	TRBJ1-1	CASSHDRGQANTEAFF	TGTGCCAGCAGCCACGACAGGGGGCAGGCGAACACTGAAGCTTTCTTT
.	TRBD2	TRBV7-9	TRBJ2-7	CASSLEASGSEQYF	TGTGCCAGCAGCTTAGAGGCTAGCGGGAGCGAGCAGTACTTC
few	.	TRBV7-3	TRBJ1-5	CASSLTGGRDQPQHF	TGTGCCAGCAGCTTAACCGGGGGTAGGGATCAGCCCCAGCATTTT
few	.	TRBV12-2	TRBJ2-7	CASRVLRTRAEPLEQYF	TGTGCAAGTCGCGTCCTTCGGACTAGAGCTGAACCTCTCGAGCAGTACTTC
.	.	TRBV4-3	TRBJ2-3	CASSQGGLLSTDTQYF	TGCGCCAGCAGCCAAGGAGGTCTACTTAGCACAGATACGCAGTATTTT
few	TRBD2	TRBV3-1	TRBJ2-3	CASSPYGAGGTDTQYF	TGTGCCAGCAGCCCGTATGGAGCGGGGGGCACAGATACGCAGTATTTT
few	.	TRBV4-2	TRBJ1-2	CASSQGGQSPNYGYTF	TGTGCCAGCAGCCAAGGAGGGCAGAGTCCTAACTATGGCTACACCTTC
few	.	TRBV5-1	TRBJ2-2	CASSLPTGDTGELFF	TGCGCCAGCAGCTTGCCCACCGGCGACACCGGGGAGCTGTTTTTT
few	.	TRBV16	TRBJ1-1	CASSQLKAFF	TGTGCCAGCAGCCAATTGAAGGCTTTCTTT
many	.	TRBV29-1	TRBJ2-3	CSARLGPSTDTQYF	TGCAGCGCAAGACTAGGGCCGAGCACAGATACGCAGTATTTT
many	TRBD1	TRBV29-1	TRBJ2-7	CSVVGADRAQGEQYF	TGCAGCGTTGTTGGAGCCGACAGGGCCCAAGGGGAGCAGTACTTC
.	.	TRBV6-2/TRBV6-3	TRBJ2-1	CASSLGASPYNEQFF	TGTGCCAGCAGTCTCGGGGCTAGCCCCTACAATGAGCAGTTCTTC
once	TRBD2	TRBV18	TRBJ2-7	CASSPPSLAGAGEQYF	TGTGCCAGCTCACCACCTTCCCTAGCGGGAGCGGGCGAGCAGTACTTC
.	.	TRBV20-1	TRBJ2-1	CSAIPSRGSYNEQFF	TGCAGTGCTATTCCGTCTAGGGGATCGTACAATGAGCAGTTCTTC
.	TRBD2	TRBV12-3/TRBV12-4	TRBJ2-7	CASSPTSGRTSEQYF	TGTGCCAGCAGTCCCACTAGCGGGAGAACGAGTGAGCAGTACTTC
.	.	TRBV19	TRBJ2-5	CASSIDRQETQYF	TGTGCCAGTAGTATAGACAGACAAGAGACCCAGTACTTC
few	TRBD2	TRBV12-3/TRBV12-4	TRBJ2-7	CASSLVPTSGVEQYF	TGTGCCAGCAGTTTAGTCCCGACTAGCGGGGTCGAGCAGTACTTC
few	.	TRBV12-3/TRBV12-4	TRBJ1-5	CATNRGEQPQHF	TGTGCCACAAATAGGGGGGAACAGCCCCAGCATTTT
few	.	TRBV12-3/TRBV12-4	TRBJ1-6	CASSSYNSPLHF	TGTGCCTCGAGCTCCTATAATTCACCCCTCCACTTT
few	.	TRBV29-1	TRBJ1-1	CSVEPRLGAYTEAFF	TGCAGCGTTGAACCTAGGTTGGGGGCGTACACTGAAGCTTTCTTT
once	TRBD2	TRBV5-1	TRBJ2-3	CASSTGGGPPDTQYF	TGCGCCAGCAGCACCGGGGGGGGGCCCCCAGATACGCAGTATTTT
.	.	TRBV7-2	TRBJ1-2	CASSLDSEVYGYTF	TGTGCCAGCAGCTTAGACTCAGAAGTCTATGGCTACACCTTC
many	.	TRBV7-2	TRBJ1-5	CASSWGINQPQHF	TGTGCCAGCAGCTGGGGGATCAATCAGCCCCAGCATTTT
.	TRBD2	TRBV4-2	TRBJ2-7	CASSFGTSGSIEQYF	TGTGCCAGCAGCTTCGGGACTAGCGGGAGTATTGAGCAGTACTTC
.	.	TRBV14	TRBJ2-7	CASSHTPASLYF	TGTGCCAGCAGCCACACCCCGGCTAGCTTGTACTTC
.	.	TRBV6-4	TRBJ2-1	CANQGQSVRYNEQFF	TGTGCCAACCAAGGCCAGTCTGTCCGTTACAATGAGCAGTTCTTC
.	.	TRBV12-3/TRBV12-4	TRBJ2-2	CASSRGLYTGELFF	TGTGCCAGCAGCCGAGGACTGTACACCGGGGAGCTGTTTTTT
few	.	TRBV20-1	TRBJ2-7	CSASSRARWEQYF	TGCAGTGCTAGTAGCAGGGCCAGGTGGGAGCAGTACTTC
many	.	TRBV12-3/TRBV12-4	TRBJ2-1	CASSLSRDNEQFF	TGTGCCAGCAGTTTAAGTCGAGACAATGAGCAGTTCTTC
.	TRBD2	TRBV28	TRBJ2-5	CASSLGLAEQETQYF	TGTGCCAGCAGCTTAGGACTAGCGGAACAAGAGACCCAGTACTTC
.	.	TRBV20-1	TRBJ1-1	CSASVGPNTEAFF	TGCAGTGCTTCTGTGGGTCCGAACACTGAAGCTTTCTTT
few	.	TRBV6-1	TRBJ2-7	CASRTSGEIHEQYF	TGTGCCAGCAGAACCTCAGGGGAGATCCACGAGCAGTACTTC
few	TRBD2	TRBV7-3	TRBJ2-3	CASSKRGVTDTQYF	TGTGCCAGCAGTAAACGGGGGGTAACAGATACGCAGTATTTT